This is a list of T cell receptor beta chains from one sample in a study of CD4+ T cells in melanoma. Sequencing used immunoSEQ multiplex PCR; TCRdb keeps in-frame clones, though not all of them. The table has 15,000 to 20,000 clones, about 85% seen once. The sequenced sample consisted of cells from a culture (not recorded whether cultured in vitro). All receptors derive from a human donor with melanoma. CDR3s include the opening cysteine and the closing phenylalanine or tryptophan. The D gene is left open where the match is weak. Clone size appears in some rows only: once, few, many, or a class for an expanded clone.

V,J,size,D,CDR3,DNA
TRBV7-2,TRBJ1-2,.,TRBD1,CASSQGGGYTF,TGTGCCAGCAGCCAGGGGGGTGGCTACACCTTC
TRBV5-1,TRBJ2-2,.,.,CASAGATNTGELFF,TGCGCCAGCGCCGGGGCAACGAACACCGGGGAGCTGTTTTTT
TRBV7-9,TRBJ1-1,.,TRBD1,CASIRTGANTEAFF,TGTGCCAGCATTCGGACAGGAGCAAACACTGAAGCTTTCTTT
TRBV5-1,TRBJ2-1,.,TRBD1,CASSPQGAGNEQFF,TGCGCCAGCAGCCCCCAGGGGGCCGGGAATGAGCAGTTCTTC
TRBV29-1,TRBJ1-1,.,TRBD1,CSVEAPGQTTEAFF,TGCAGCGTTGAAGCTCCGGGACAGACCACTGAAGCTTTCTTT
TRBV5-1,TRBJ1-1,few,TRBD1,CASSVQGEKNTEAFF,TGCGCCAGCAGCGTGCAGGGGGAAAAGAACACTGAAGCTTTCTTT
TRBV29-1,TRBJ2-7,.,.,CSVVWTYEQYF,TGCAGCGTTGTTTGGACTTACGAGCAGTACTTC
TRBV6-1,TRBJ1-5,.,TRBD1,CASNQRQGAGQPQHF,TGTGCCAGCAACCAGCGACAGGGGGCCGGTCAGCCCCAGCATTTT
TRBV6-5,TRBJ2-7,.,.,CASGLVGPYEQYF,TGTGCCAGCGGCCTCGTAGGGCCCTACGAGCAGTACTTC
TRBV6-5,TRBJ2-1,.,TRBD2,CASIKLAGDLNEQFF,TGTGCCAGCATTAAACTAGCGGGGGACCTTAATGAGCAGTTCTTC
TRBV15,TRBJ2-3,.,TRBD2,CATSRLTSGGTDTQYF,TGTGCCACCAGCAGGCTGACTAGCGGGGGGACAGATACGCAGTATTTT
TRBV5-4,TRBJ2-3,few,TRBD2,CASSPGGGTDTQYF,TGTGCCAGCAGCCCGGGAGGCGGCACAGATACGCAGTATTTT
TRBV4-1,TRBJ1-4,once,.,CASSQAAGAANEKLFF,TGCGCCAGCAGCCAAGCGGCAGGCGCAGCTAATGAAAAACTGTTTTTT
TRBV12-5,TRBJ1-4,once,TRBD1,CASATGETNEKLFF,TGTGCTAGTGCCACAGGGGAAACTAATGAAAAACTGTTTTTT
TRBV5-1,TRBJ2-4,.,TRBD2,CASSSGEGRAKNIQYF,TGCGCCAGCAGCAGCGGGGAAGGACGGGCCAAAAACATTCAGTACTTC
TRBV5-1,TRBJ2-7,.,.,CASSPDSFPYEQYF,TGCGCCAGCAGTCCGGACAGCTTCCCCTACGAGCAGTACTTC
TRBV5-1,TRBJ2-2,medium-sized,TRBD1,CASSWTGLNTGELFF,TGCGCCAGCAGCTGGACAGGGCTGAACACCGGGGAGCTGTTTTTT
TRBV7-6,TRBJ1-6,few,.,CASSLDTGINSPLHF,TGTGCCAGCAGCTTAGATACAGGGATAAATTCACCCCTCCACTTT
TRBV9,TRBJ1-4,once,.,CASSGGLNEKLFF,TGTGCCAGCAGCGGGGGTCTCAATGAAAAACTGTTTTTT
TRBV5-3,TRBJ2-7,.,.,CARSQIRNYEQYF,TGTGCCAGAAGCCAGATAAGGAACTACGAGCAGTACTTC
TRBV7-9,TRBJ1-4,.,.,CASSLLTATNEKLFF,TGTGCCAGCAGCTTGTTGACTGCAACTAATGAAAAACTGTTTTTT
TRBV4-1,TRBJ2-7,.,.,CASSQVGSSYEQYF,TGCGCCAGCAGCCAAGTAGGAAGCTCCTACGAGCAGTACTTC
TRBV6-6,TRBJ1-6,.,.,CASRAEGGNSPLHF,TGTGCCAGCAGAGCCGAGGGAGGGAATTCACCCCTCCACTTT
TRBV2,TRBJ2-7,few,.,CASGKREQYF,TGTGCCAGCGGAAAACGGGAGCAGTACTTC
TRBV6-6,TRBJ1-2,.,TRBD1,CASSSPTGTTNYGYTF,TGTGCCAGCAGTTCTCCGACAGGGACAACTAACTATGGCTACACCTTC
TRBV30,TRBJ2-7,.,.,CAWSGGQRDGQYF,TGTGCCTGGAGTGGAGGGCAGCGAGACGGGCAGTACTTC
TRBV5-4,TRBJ2-3,.,TRBD2,CASSSPELAGLGDTQYF,TGTGCCAGCAGCAGCCCCGAACTAGCGGGGCTGGGAGATACGCAGTATTTT
TRBV2,TRBJ1-4,.,.,CASSSPGKNEKLFF,TGTGCCAGCAGTAGCCCAGGCAAAAATGAAAAACTGTTTTTT
TRBV12-5,TRBJ1-5,.,.,CASGLVALPGLGALTQPQHF,TGTGCTAGTGGTTTGGTAGCACTCCCGGGCCTGGGGGCACTTACTCAGCCCCAGCATTTT
TRBV18,TRBJ2-7,.,.,CASSPVWGAYEQYF,TGTGCCAGCTCACCTGTCTGGGGAGCCTACGAGCAGTACTTC
TRBV30,TRBJ1-2,.,.,CASRKAGGNYGYTF,TGTGCCTCTCGCAAAGCAGGAGGAAACTATGGCTACACCTTC
TRBV30,TRBJ1-3,.,.,CAWRVRMWGDLGNTIYF,TGTGCCTGGAGGGTCCGTATGTGGGGAGACCTCGGAAACACCATATATTTT
TRBV11-2,TRBJ2-3,.,.,CASSLSHSSTDTQYF,TGTGCCAGCAGCTTATCCCATTCTAGCACAGATACGCAGTATTTT
TRBV18,TRBJ2-5,.,TRBD1,CASSPPQGARLGTQYF,TGTGCCAGCTCACCTCCACAGGGGGCGCGTTTAGGGACCCAGTACTTC
TRBV4-2,TRBJ1-5,few,.,CASSQDLRADLNQPQHF,TGTGCCAGCAGCCAAGATCTAAGGGCCGACCTCAATCAGCCCCAGCATTTT
TRBV19,TRBJ1-5,few,.,CASTRRDRAGSNQPQHF,TGTGCCAGTACCCGGCGTGACCGGGCAGGCAGCAATCAGCCCCAGCATTTT
TRBV7-2,TRBJ2-3,.,.,CASSPNTDTQYF,TGTGCCAGCAGCCCTAACACAGATACGCAGTATTTT
TRBV7-9,TRBJ1-2,.,.,CASSFTGLHGYTF,TGTGCCAGCAGCTTTACAGGGTTGCATGGCTACACCTTC
TRBV7-3,TRBJ2-7,once,.,CASSLTLTGEQYF,TGTGCCAGCAGCTTAACGCTAACAGGGGAGCAGTACTTC
TRBV5-6,TRBJ2-2,few,TRBD1,CASSQQGAGGELFF,TGTGCCAGCAGCCAACAGGGGGCAGGCGGGGAGCTGTTTTTT
TRBV5-1,TRBJ2-7,.,.,CASSLFGTVDEQYF,TGCGCCAGCAGCTTGTTCGGGACGGTGGACGAGCAGTACTTC
TRBV10-3,TRBJ2-7,.,TRBD1,CAIMGNQGDRAYEQYF,TGTGCCATAATGGGGAATCAGGGGGACCGGGCCTACGAGCAGTACTTC
TRBV10-3,TRBJ1-5,.,TRBD1,CAISTGTGSNQPQHF,TGTGCCATCAGTACCGGGACAGGTAGCAATCAGCCCCAGCATTTT
TRBV7-2,TRBJ1-5,once,.,CASSRLPPGQLNQPQHF,TGTGCCAGCAGCCGATTACCCCCCGGACAGCTCAATCAGCCCCAGCATTTT
TRBV6-6,TRBJ2-7,once,.,CASSKTRTGSSYEQYF,TGTGCCAGCAGTAAAACCCGAACGGGGAGTTCCTACGAGCAGTACTTC
TRBV6-5,TRBJ1-6,.,.,CASSYGRLNSPLHF,TGTGCCAGCAGTTACGGGCGGCTAAATTCACCCCTCCACTTT
TRBV11-2,TRBJ1-2,.,.,CASSLVPGGTNYGYTF,TGTGCCAGCAGCTTAGTCCCTGGGGGAACTAACTATGGCTACACCTTC
TRBV29-1,TRBJ2-7,.,.,CSVEGQSYEQYF,TGCAGCGTTGAAGGGCAGTCCTACGAGCAGTACTTC
TRBV21-1,TRBJ2-7,.,.,CASSKRGQRLEQYF,TGTGCCAGCAGCAAACGGGGACAGCGGCTCGAGCAGTACTTC
TRBV7-8,TRBJ2-5,.,.,CASGPLSETQYF,TGTGCCAGCGGCCCTTTAAGCGAGACCCAGTACTTC
TRBV5-1,TRBJ1-1,.,.,CASRRGDGNTEAFF,TGCGCCAGCAGGCGAGGAGATGGCAACACTGAAGCTTTCTTT
TRBV11-1,TRBJ2-7,few,.,CASRKDRNYEQYF,TGTGCCAGCAGGAAAGACAGGAACTACGAGCAGTACTTC